This TCR beta chain is from a study of Graves' ophthalmopathy and Graves' hyperthyroidism. Study-wide results and limits: The model predicted progression of ophthalmopathy with a sensitivity of roughly 70%, and its specificity was 72% to 80%.

This clonotype came up a few times. Antigen: not known. From RNA, the CDR3 regions of TCR beta chains were amplified and sequenced. HTBI primers were employed in first-round RT-PCR, then a second-round multiplex PCR followed. A single record per CDR3 protein comes from TCRdb applying MiXCR to the multiplex PCR reads. The sample holds 650,000 to 900,000 distinct CDR3 sequences, 35% to 50% seen once. Trimming took off 5 bases at V and 6 bases at J, with 10 bases between the two ends. CDR3 size: 12 residues. The germline V gene encodes CDR1 MGHDK and CDR2 SYGVNS. The specimen was peripheral blood. This sequence joins TRBV25-1 and TRBJ1-1; D is undetermined. This clonotype was obtained from an adult man with Graves' ophthalmopathy. CDR3 in amino acids: CASSLSWAEAFF. The DNA of the CDR3 is TGTGCCAGCAGTTTATCTTGGGCTGAAGCTTTCTTT.